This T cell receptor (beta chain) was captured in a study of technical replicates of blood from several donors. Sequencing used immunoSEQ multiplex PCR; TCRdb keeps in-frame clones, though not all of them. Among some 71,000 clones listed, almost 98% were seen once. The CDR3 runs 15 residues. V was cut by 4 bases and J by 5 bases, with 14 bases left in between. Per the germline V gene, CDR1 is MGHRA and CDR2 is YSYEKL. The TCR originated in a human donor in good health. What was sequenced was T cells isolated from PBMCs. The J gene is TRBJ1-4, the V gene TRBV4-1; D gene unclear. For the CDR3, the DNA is TGCGCCAGCAGCCCGCAATCGAAACGGAATGAAAAACTGTTTTTT. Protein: CASSPQSKRNEKLFF.